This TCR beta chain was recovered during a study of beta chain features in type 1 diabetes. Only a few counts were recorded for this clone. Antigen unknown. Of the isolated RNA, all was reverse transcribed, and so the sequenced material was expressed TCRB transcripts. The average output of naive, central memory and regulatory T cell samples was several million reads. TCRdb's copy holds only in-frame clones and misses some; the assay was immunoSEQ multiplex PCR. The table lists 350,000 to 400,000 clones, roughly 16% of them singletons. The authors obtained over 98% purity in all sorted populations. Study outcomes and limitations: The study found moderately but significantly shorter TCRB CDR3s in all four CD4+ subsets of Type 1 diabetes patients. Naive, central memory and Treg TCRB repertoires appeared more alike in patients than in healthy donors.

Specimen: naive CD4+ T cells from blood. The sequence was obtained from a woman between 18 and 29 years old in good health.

The CDR3 nucleotides read TGTGCCAGCAGCCTCACAGGGCCCCCCTACGAGCAGTACTTC. Translation: CASSLTGPPYEQYF. The rearrangement uses TRBV28 and TRBJ2-7, with D perhaps matching TRBD1 (6 bases). The germline V gene encodes CDR1 MDHEN and CDR2 SYDVKM. The germline V and J ends were trimmed by 6 bases and 2 bases, with 14 bases remaining between them. This CDR3 comprises 14 residues.